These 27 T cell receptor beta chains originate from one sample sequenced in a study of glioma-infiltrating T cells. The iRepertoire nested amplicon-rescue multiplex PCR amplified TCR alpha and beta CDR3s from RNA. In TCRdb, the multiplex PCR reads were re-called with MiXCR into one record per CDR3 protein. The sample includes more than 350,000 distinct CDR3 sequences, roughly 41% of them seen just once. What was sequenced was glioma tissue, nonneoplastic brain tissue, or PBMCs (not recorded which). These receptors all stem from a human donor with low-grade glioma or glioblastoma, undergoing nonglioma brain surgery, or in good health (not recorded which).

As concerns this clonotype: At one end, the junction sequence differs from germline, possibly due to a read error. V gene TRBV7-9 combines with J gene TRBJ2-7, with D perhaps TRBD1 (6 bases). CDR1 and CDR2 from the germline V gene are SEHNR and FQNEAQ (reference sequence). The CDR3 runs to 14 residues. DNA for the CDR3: TGTGCCAGCAGCTTAGGCAGGGGCGGCGACGAGCTGTACTTC. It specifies CASSLGRGGDELYF. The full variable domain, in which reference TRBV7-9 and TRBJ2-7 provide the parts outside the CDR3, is DTGVSQNPRHKITKRGQNVTFRCDPISEHNRLYWYRQTLGQGPEFLTYFQNEAQLEKSRLLSDRFSAERPKGSFSTLEIQRTEQGDSAMYLCASSLGRGGDELYFGPGTRLTVT.

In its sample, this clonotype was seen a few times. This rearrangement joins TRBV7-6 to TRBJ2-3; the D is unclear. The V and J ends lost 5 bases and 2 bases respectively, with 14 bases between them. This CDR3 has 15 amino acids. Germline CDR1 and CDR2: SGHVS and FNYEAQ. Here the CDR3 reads CASSPLPQTTDTQYF. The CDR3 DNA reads TGTGCCAGCAGCCCTCTCCCACAGACCACAGATACGCAGTATTTT.

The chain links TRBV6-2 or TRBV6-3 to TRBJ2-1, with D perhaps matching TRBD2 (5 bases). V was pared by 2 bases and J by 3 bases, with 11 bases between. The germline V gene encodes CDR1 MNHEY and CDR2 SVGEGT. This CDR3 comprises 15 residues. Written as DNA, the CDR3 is TGTGCCAGCAGTTACAGGGAGTTCGTCTACAATGAGCAGTTCTTC. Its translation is CASSYREFVYNEQFF.

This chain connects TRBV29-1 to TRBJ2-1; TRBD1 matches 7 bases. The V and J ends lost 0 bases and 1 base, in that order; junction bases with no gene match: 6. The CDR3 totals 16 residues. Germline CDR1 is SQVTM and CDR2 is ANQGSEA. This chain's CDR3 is CSVEDQTGPSYNEQFF. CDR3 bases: TGCAGCGTTGAAGATCAGACAGGGCCATCCTACAATGAGCAGTTCTTC.

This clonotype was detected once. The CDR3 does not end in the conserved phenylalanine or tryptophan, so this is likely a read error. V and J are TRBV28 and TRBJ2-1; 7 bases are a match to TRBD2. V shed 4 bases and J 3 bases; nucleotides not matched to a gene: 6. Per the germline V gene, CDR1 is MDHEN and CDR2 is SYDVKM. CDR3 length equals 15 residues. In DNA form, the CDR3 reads TGTGCCAGCAGTTCAATGCCGGGGGGCTACAATGAGCAGTTCTAC. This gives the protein CASSSMPGGYNEQFY.

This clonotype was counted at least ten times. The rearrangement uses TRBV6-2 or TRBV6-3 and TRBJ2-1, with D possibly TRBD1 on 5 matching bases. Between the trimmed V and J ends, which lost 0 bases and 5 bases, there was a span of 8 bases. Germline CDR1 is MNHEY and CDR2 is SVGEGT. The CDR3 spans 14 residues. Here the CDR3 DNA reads TGTGCCAGCAGTTACTCCCTAGGGGACAATGAGCAGTTCTTC. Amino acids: CASSYSLGDNEQFF.

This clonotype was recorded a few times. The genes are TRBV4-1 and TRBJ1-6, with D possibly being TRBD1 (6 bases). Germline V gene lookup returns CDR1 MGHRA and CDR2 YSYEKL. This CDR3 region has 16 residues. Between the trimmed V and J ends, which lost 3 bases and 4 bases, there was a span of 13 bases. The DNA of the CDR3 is TGCGCCAGCAGCCAGTACGGGACACTTTATAATTCACCCCTCCACTTT. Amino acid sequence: CASSQYGTLYNSPLHF.

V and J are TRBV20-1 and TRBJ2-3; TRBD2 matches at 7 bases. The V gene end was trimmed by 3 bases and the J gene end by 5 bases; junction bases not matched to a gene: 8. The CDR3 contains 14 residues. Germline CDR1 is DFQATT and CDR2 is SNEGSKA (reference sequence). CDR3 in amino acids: CSASGAGSGDTQYF. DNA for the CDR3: TGCAGTGCTAGCGGAGCGGGATCGGGAGATACGCAGTATTTT.

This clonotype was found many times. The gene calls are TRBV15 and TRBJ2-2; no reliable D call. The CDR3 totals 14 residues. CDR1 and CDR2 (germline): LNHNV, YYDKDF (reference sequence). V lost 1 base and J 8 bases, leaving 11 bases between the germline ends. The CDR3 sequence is CATSRGMGGGELFF. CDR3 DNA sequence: TGTGCCACCAGCAGAGGGATGGGCGGAGGGGAGCTGTTTTTT.

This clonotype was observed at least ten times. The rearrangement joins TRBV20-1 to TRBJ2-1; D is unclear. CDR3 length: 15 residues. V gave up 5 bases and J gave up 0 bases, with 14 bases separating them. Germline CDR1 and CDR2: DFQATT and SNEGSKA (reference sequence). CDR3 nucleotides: TGCAGTGCTTACTCGGCGAGCCACTCCTACAATGAGCAGTTCTTC. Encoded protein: CSAYSASHSYNEQFF.

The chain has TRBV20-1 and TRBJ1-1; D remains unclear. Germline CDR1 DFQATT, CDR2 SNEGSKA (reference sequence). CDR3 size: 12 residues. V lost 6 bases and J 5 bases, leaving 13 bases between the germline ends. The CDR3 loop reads CSAGRGCTEAFF. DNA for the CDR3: TGCAGTGCCGGGAGAGGGTGTACTGAAGCTTTCTTT.

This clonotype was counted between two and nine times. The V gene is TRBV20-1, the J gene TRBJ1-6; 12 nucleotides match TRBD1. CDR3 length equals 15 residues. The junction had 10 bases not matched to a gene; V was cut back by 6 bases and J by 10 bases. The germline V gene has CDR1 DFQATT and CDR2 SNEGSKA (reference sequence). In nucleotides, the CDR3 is TGCAGTGCCAGGGACAGGGGGCTAATTGGGTCACCCCTCCACTTT. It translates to CSARDRGLIGSPLHF.

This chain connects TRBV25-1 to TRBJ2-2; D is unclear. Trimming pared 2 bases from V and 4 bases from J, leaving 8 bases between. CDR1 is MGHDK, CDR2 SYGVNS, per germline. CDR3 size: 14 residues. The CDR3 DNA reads TGTGCCAGCAGTGAAAGACCGAGCACCGGGGAGCTGTTTTTT. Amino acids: CASSERPSTGELFF.

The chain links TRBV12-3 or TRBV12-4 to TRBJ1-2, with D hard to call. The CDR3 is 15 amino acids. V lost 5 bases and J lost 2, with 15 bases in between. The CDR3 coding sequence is TGTGCCAGCAGTACAAACCGGGCAACCAACTATGGCTACACCTTC. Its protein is CASSTNRATNYGYTF.

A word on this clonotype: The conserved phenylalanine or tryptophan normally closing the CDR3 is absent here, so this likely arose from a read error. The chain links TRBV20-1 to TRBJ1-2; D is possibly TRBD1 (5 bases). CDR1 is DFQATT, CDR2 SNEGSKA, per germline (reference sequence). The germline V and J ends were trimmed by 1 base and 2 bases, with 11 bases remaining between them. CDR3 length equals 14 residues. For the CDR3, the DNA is TGCAGTGCTAGAGGGAGACGGACAAACTATGGCTACACCTTG. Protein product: CSARGRRTNYGYTL.

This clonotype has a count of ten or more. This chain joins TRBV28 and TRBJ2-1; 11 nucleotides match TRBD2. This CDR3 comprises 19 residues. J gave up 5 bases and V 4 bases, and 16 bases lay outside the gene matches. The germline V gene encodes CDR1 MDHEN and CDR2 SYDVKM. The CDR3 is CASSSPWGATSGTHNEQFF. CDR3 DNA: TGTGCCAGCAGTTCCCCCTGGGGGGCGACTAGCGGGACCCACAATGAGCAGTTCTTC. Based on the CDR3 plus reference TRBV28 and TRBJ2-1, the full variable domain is DVKVTQSSRYLVKRTGEKVFLECVQDMDHENMFWYRQDPGLGLRLIYFSYDVKMKEKGDIPEGYSVSREKKERFSLILESASTNQTSMYLCASSSPWGATSGTHNEQFFGPGTRLTVL.

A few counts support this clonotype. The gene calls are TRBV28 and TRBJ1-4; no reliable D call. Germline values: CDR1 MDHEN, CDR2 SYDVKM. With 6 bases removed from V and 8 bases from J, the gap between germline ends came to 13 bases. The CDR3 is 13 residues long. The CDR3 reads CASSPRTGEKLFF. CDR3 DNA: TGTGCCAGCAGCCCCCGGACTGGAGAAAAACTGTTTTTT.

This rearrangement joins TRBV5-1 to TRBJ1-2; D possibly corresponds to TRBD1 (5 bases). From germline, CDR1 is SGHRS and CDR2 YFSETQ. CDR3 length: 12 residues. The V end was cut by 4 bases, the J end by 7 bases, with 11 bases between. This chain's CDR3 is CASSEGKFGYTF. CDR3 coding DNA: TGCGCCAGCAGCGAGGGGAAATTTGGCTACACCTTC.

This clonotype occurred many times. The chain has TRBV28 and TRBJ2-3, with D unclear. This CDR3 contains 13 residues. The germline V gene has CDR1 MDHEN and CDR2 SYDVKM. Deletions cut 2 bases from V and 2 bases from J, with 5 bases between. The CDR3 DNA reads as TGTGCCAGCAGTTTACCGACCACAGATACGCAGTATTTT. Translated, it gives CASSLPTTDTQYF. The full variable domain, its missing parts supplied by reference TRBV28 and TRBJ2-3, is DVKVTQSSRYLVKRTGEKVFLECVQDMDHENMFWYRQDPGLGLRLIYFSYDVKMKEKGDIPEGYSVSREKKERFSLILESASTNQTSMYLCASSLPTTDTQYFGPGTRLTVL.

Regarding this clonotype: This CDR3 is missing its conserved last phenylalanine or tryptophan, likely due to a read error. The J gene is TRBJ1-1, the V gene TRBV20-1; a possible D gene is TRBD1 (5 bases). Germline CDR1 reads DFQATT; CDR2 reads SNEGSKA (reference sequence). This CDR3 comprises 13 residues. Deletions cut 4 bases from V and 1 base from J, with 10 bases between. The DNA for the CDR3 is TGCAGTGCTACCAGGGATACGAACACTGAAGCTTTCCTT. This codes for CSATRDTNTEAFL.

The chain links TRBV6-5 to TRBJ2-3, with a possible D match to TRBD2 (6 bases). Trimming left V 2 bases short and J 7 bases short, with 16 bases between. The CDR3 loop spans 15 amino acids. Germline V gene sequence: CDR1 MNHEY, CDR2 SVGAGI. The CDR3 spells CASSYVGERANTQYF. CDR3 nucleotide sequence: TGTGCCAGCAGTTACGTCGGGGAGCGGGCTAATACGCAGTATTTT.

The CDR3 spells CASSGDGRAGYGYTF. The CDR3 coding sequence is TGTGCCAGCAGTGGGGACGGGAGGGCAGGCTATGGCTACACCTTC. The chain employs TRBV6-1 and TRBJ1-2; TRBD1 might be the D (5 bases). V was cut by 4 bases and J by 4 bases, with 16 bases left in between. Per the germline V gene, CDR1 is MNHNS and CDR2 is SASEGT. This CDR3 is 15 amino acids long.

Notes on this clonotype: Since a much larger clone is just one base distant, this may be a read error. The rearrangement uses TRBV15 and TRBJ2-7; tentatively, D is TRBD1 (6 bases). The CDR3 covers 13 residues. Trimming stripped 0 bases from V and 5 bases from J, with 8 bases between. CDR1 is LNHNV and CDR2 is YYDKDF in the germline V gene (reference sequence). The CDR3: CATSREPGDEQYF. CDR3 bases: TGTGCCACCAGCAGAGAACCAGGGGACGAGCAGTACTTC.

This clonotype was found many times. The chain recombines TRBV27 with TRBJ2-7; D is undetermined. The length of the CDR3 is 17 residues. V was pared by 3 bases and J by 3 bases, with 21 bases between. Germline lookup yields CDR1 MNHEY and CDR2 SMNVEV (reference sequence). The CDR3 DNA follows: TGTGCCAGCAGTTTTTTCCCTCGGACGGACCCGGACTACGAGCAGTACTTC. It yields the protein CASSFFPRTDPDYEQYF.

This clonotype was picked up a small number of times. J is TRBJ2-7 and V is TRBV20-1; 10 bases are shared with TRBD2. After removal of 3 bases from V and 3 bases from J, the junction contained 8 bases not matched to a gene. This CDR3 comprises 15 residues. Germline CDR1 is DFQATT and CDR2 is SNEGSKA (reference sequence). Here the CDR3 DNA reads TGCAGTGCTAGCCCACTAGCGGGATTTTTCTACGAGCAGTACTTC. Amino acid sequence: CSASPLAGFFYEQYF.

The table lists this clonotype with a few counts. This CDR3 reads CASSLRHSGNTIYF. The DNA for the CDR3 is TGTGCCAGCAGTTTGAGACACTCTGGAAACACCATATATTTT. V usage is TRBV12-3 or TRBV12-4 and J usage is TRBJ1-3; no clear D gene. The germline V and J ends were trimmed by 3 bases and 0 bases, with 6 bases remaining between them. The CDR3 spans 14 residues.

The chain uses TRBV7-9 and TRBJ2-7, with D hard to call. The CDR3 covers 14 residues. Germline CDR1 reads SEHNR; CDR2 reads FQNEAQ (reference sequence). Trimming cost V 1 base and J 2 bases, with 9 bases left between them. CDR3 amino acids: CASSLEDGPYEQYF. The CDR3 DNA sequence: TGTGCCAGCAGCTTAGAGGACGGACCCTACGAGCAGTACTTC.